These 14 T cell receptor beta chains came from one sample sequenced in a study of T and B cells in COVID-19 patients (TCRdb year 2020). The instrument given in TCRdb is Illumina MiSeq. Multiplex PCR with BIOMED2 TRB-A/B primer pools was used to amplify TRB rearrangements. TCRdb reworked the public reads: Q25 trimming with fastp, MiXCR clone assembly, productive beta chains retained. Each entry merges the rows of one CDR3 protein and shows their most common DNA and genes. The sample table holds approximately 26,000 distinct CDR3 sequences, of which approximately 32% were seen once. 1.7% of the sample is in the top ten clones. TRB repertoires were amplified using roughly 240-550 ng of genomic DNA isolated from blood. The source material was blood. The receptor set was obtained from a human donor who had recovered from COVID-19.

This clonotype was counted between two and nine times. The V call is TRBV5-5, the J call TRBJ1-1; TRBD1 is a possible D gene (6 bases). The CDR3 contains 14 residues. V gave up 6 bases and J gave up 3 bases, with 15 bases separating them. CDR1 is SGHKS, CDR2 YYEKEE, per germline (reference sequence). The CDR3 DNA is TGTGCCAGCACCTTTGGACAGTCCGACACTGAAGCTTTCTTT. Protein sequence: CASTFGQSDTEAFF.

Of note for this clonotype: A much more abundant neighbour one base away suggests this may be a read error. CDR3 DNA: TGTGCCAGTAGTAGCGGGAACGAGCAGTACTTC. Translating it yields CASSSGNEQYF. The chain combines TRBV19 with TRBJ2-7; D might be TRBD2 (6 bases). Germline loops: CDR1 LNHDA, CDR2 SQIVND (reference sequence). V was pared by 4 bases and J by 5 bases, with 6 bases between. This CDR3 is built from 11 residues.

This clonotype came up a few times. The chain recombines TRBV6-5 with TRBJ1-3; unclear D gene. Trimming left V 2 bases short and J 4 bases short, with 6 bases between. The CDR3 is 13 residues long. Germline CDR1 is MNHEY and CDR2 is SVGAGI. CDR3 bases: TGTGCCAGCAGTTACAATATCGGAAACACCATATATTTT. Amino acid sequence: CASSYNIGNTIYF.

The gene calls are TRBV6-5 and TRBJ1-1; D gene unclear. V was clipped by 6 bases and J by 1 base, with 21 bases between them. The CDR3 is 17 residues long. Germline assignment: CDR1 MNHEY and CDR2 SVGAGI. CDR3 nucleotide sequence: TGTGCCAGCAGAGAAACAGCAATAACAATGAGGAACACTGAAGCTTTCTTT. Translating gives CASRETAITMRNTEAFF.

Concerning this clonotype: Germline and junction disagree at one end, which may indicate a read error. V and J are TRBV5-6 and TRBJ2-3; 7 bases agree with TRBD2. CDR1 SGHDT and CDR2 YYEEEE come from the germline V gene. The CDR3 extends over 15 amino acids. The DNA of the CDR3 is TGTGCCAGAAGCTTTCTAGCGGTAGGCACAGATACGCAGTATTTT. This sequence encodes CARSFLAVGTDTQYF.

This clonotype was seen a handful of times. The CDR3 sequence: CASSLAASLNYGYTF. As DNA, the CDR3 is TGTGCCAGCAGCTTGGCGGCATCCCTTAACTATGGCTACACCTTC. V is TRBV5-6 and J is TRBJ1-2, with unresolved D. V shed 0 bases and J shed 1 base, with 10 bases lying between them. This CDR3 region has 15 residues. Germline V gives CDR1 SGHDT, CDR2 YYEEEE.

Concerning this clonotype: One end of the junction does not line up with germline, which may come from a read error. The CDR3 coding sequence is TGCGCCAGCAGCTTGGACGGACAGGCCAGCACAGATACGCAGTATTTT. Translating gives CASSLDGQASTDTQYF. V and J are TRBV5-6 and TRBJ2-3; 7 bases fit TRBD1. Germline CDR1 reads SGHDT; CDR2 reads YYEEEE. The CDR3 totals 16 residues.

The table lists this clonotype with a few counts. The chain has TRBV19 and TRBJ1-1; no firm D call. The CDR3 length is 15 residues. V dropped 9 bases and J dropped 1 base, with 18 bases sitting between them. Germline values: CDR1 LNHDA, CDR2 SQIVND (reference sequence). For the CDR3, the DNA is TGTGCCAGCAAGTCGCCCTTCTTCCCGAACACTGAAGCTTTCTTT. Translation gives CASKSPFFPNTEAFF.

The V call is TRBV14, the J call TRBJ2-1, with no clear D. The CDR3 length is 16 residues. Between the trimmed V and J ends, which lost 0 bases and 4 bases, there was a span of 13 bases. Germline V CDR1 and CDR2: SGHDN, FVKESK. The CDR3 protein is CASSQEGLESYNEQFF. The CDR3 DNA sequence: TGTGCCAGCAGCCAAGAAGGGCTAGAAAGTTACAATGAGCAGTTCTTC.

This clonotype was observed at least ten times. The CDR3 reads CSVDEGRGRPEAFF. CDR3 DNA: TGCAGCGTTGATGAGGGTAGGGGGCGTCCTGAAGCTTTCTTT. This chain connects TRBV29-1 to TRBJ1-1; TRBD1 aligns across 7 bases. J lost 6 bases, V lost 3 bases, and 10 bases had no gene match. The CDR3 totals 14 residues. Germline CDR1 SQVTM, CDR2 ANQGSEA.

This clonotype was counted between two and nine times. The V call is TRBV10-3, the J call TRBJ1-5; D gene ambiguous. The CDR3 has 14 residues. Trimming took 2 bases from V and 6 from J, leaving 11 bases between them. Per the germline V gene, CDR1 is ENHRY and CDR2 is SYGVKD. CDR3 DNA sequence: TGTGCCATCAGTGAGGAGCCGGGAGGTCAGCCCCAGCATTTT. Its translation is CAISEEPGGQPQHF.

In nucleotides, the CDR3 is TGTGCCATCAGGTCACAGGGGAGCTCTGGGGCCAACGTCCTGACTTTC. Translation: CAIRSQGSSGANVLTF. The V and J genes are TRBV10-3 and TRBJ2-6, with 7 bases identical to TRBD1. Germline values: CDR1 ENHRY, CDR2 SYGVKD. The CDR3 runs 16 residues. Unmatched junction bases numbered 5, after V lost 6 bases and J lost 0 bases.

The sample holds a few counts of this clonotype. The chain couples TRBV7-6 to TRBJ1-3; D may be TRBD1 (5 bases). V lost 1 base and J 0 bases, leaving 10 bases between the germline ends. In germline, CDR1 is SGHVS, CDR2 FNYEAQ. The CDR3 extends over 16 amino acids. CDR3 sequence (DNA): TGTGCCAGCAGCTTAGGTGGGGCACGCTCTGGAAACACCATATATTTT. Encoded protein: CASSLGGARSGNTIYF.

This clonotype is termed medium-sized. The CDR3 sequence is CASRPPTGELFF. CDR3 bases: TGTGCCAGTCGGCCCCCCACCGGGGAGCTGTTTTTT. The chain employs TRBV19 and TRBJ2-2; D gene uncertain. Germline V gene data show CDR1 as LNHDA and CDR2 as SQIVND (reference sequence). CDR3 length equals 12 residues. Trimming left V 8 bases short and J 4 bases short, with 8 bases between.